The 22 T cell receptor beta chains below come from one sample, sequenced in a study of T cells after yellow fever vaccination. A single record per CDR3 protein comes from TCRdb applying MiXCR to the 5' RACE reads. Of roughly 340,000 distinct CDR3 sequences in the sample, 8.5% to 9% are singletons; the top ten hold more than 15%. Sequencing used PBMCs, obtained on the day of the first yellow fever vaccination. These receptors were obtained from a young man who received the YFV17D yellow fever vaccine.

This clonotype was counted many times. The chain joins TRBV5-1 to TRBJ1-2; 7 bases agree with TRBD1. The CDR3 has 16 residues. V was clipped by 7 bases and J by 0 bases; unmatched bases: 12. The V gene's germline CDR1 is SGHRS and CDR2 YFSETQ. The CDR3, as DNA: TGCGCCAGCGCGCGGGGACAGCGGCCCTCTAACTATGGCTACACCTTC. Its protein product is CASARGQRPSNYGYTF.

The chain links TRBV27 to TRBJ2-1; TRBD2 is a possible D gene (5 bases). This CDR3 is built from 16 residues. V dropped 6 bases and J dropped 0 bases, with 15 bases sitting between them. Germline V gives CDR1 MNHEY, CDR2 SMNVEV (reference sequence). The CDR3, as DNA: TGTGCCAGCAGGACCACGAGGGCTGGCTCCTACAATGAGCAGTTCTTC. Encoded protein: CASRTTRAGSYNEQFF.

This clonotype was seen a handful of times. The rearrangement joins TRBV28 to TRBJ1-2; 8 bases are a match to TRBD1. Per the germline V gene, CDR1 is MDHEN and CDR2 is SYDVKM. V shed 6 bases and J 8 bases; nucleotides not matched to a gene: 14. The CDR3 sequence is 15 residues long. CDR3 sequence (DNA): TGTGCCAGCAGCGCACCTCGGACAGGGCGGCAGGGCTACACCTTC. Its translation is CASSAPRTGRQGYTF.

This clonotype was observed many times. The V and J genes are TRBV7-2 and TRBJ1-5; no definite D call. The germline gives CDR1 SGHTA, CDR2 FQGNSA. Trimming pared 1 base from V and 6 bases from J, leaving 19 bases between. There are 17 residues in the CDR3. Written as DNA, the CDR3 is TGTGCCAGCAGCTTAGGGGTGGGTCCCTGGTCAGGTCAGCCCCAGCATTTT. The encoded protein is CASSLGVGPWSGQPQHF.

The rearrangement links TRBV20-1 to TRBJ2-4; D call uncertain. CDR3 length: 15 amino acids. Trimming pared 3 bases from V and 1 base from J, leaving 13 bases between. CDR1 is DFQATT and CDR2 is SNEGSKA in the germline V gene (reference sequence). The DNA for the CDR3 is TGCAGTGCTAGGGAAGGTGGGTCGGCCAAAAACATTCAGTACTTC. Protein sequence: CSAREGGSAKNIQYF.

This clonotype was seen a handful of times. This chain links TRBV5-1 with TRBJ1-1; 7 nucleotides line up with TRBD1. This CDR3 comprises 16 residues. V was clipped by 0 bases and J by 0 bases; unmatched bases: 5. Germline CDR1 is SGHRS and CDR2 is YFSETQ. The CDR3 DNA follows: TGCGCCAGCAGCTTGGGGGCCACAGGGGTGAACACTGAAGCTTTCTTT. It encodes CASSLGATGVNTEAFF.

This clonotype was counted only a few times. V is TRBV9 and J is TRBJ2-5, with D maybe TRBD2 (5 bases). The V end was cut by 0 bases, the J end by 4 bases, with 10 bases between. Per the germline V gene, CDR1 is SGDLS and CDR2 is YYNGEE. The CDR3 consists of 14 residues. The CDR3 sequence: CASSVGGRGETQYF. The CDR3 DNA reads TGTGCCAGCAGCGTAGGAGGGCGTGGAGAGACCCAGTACTTC.

This clonotype showed up just a few times. The V gene is TRBV9, the J gene TRBJ2-7, with TRBD1 as a possible D gene (5 bases). V was cut by 0 bases and J by 4 bases, with 17 bases left in between. From germline, CDR1 is SGDLS and CDR2 YYNGEE. The CDR3 totals 16 residues. The chain's CDR3 is CASSVGPEGVLYEQYF. The DNA for the CDR3 is TGTGCCAGCAGCGTAGGCCCTGAAGGGGTTCTTTACGAGCAGTACTTC.

This clonotype has more than one count but fewer than ten. The gene calls are TRBV5-1 and TRBJ2-6, with D perhaps given as TRBD1 or TRBD2 (6 bases each). CDR1 is SGHRS, CDR2 YFSETQ, per germline. Trimming shortened V by 0 bases and J by 2 bases, and 12 bases separated the two germline ends. The CDR3 extends over 17 amino acids. The CDR3 here is CASSLEWGATGANVLTF. The CDR3 bases are TGCGCCAGCAGCTTGGAGTGGGGGGCTACTGGGGCCAACGTCCTGACTTTC. Full variable domain (missing parts from reference TRBV5-1 and TRBJ2-6): KAGVTQTPRYLIKTRGQQVTLSCSPISGHRSVSWYQQTPGQGLQFLFEYFSETQRNKGNFPGRFSGRQFSNSRSEMNVSTLELGDSALYLCASSLEWGATGANVLTFGAGSRLTVL.

This clonotype was seen a few times. The chain joins TRBV18 to TRBJ2-7; D may be TRBD2 (5 bases). Germline V gives CDR1 KGHSH, CDR2 LQKENI. The CDR3 runs to 15 residues. The V end was cut by 6 bases, the J end by 5 bases, with 20 bases between. CDR3 DNA sequence: TGTGCCAGCTCCCCGGGAAGGGTCCGCTATGACGAGCAGTACGTC. Amino acids: CASSPGRVRYDEQYV.

The table lists this clonotype with a few counts. The genes are TRBV7-9 and TRBJ1-1; possibly TRBD1 for D (6 bases). Germline CDR1 reads SEHNR; CDR2 reads FQNEAQ (reference sequence). Between the trimmed V and J ends, which lost 6 bases and 5 bases, there was a span of 10 bases. CDR3 size: 12 residues. The chain's CDR3 is CASRQGLTEAFF. CDR3 nucleotides: TGTGCCAGCAGACAGGGTCTAACTGAAGCTTTCTTT.

This chain links TRBV20-1 with TRBJ2-1; 8 bases align to TRBD1. V shed 5 bases and J 15 bases; nucleotides not matched to a gene: 12. Germline values: CDR1 DFQATT, CDR2 SNEGSKA (reference sequence). The CDR3 is 12 amino acids. CDR3 sequence: CSADTDRAGGFF. Here the CDR3 DNA reads TGCAGTGCTGACACGGACAGGGCCGGGGGGTTCTTC.

This clonotype was detected ten times or more. This rearrangement joins TRBV7-8 to TRBJ2-5; 10 positions match TRBD2. With 0 bases clipped from V and 5 bases from J, the junction kept 9 bases outside the gene matches. Germline assignment: CDR1 SGHVS and CDR2 FQNEAQ. This CDR3 region has 17 residues. The CDR3 DNA sequence: TGTGCCAGCAGCTTAGCCGATAGCGGGGGGACCCGGGAGACCCAGTACTTC. The encoded protein is CASSLADSGGTRETQYF.

J is TRBJ2-5 and V is TRBV20-1; D is unclear. Germline V gives CDR1 DFQATT, CDR2 SNEGSKA (reference sequence). The V and J ends lost 5 bases and 5 bases respectively, with 12 bases between them. This CDR3 region has 12 residues. CDR3 nucleotide sequence: TGCAGTGCTCCGACCGCTGACGAGACCCAGTACTTC. The encoded protein is CSAPTADETQYF.

The chain carries TRBV9 and TRBJ1-3; 8 bases match TRBD1. Germline CDR1 and CDR2: SGDLS and YYNGEE. The CDR3 is 14 residues long. Trimming took 7 bases from V and 3 from J; bases not matched to a gene: 6. The CDR3 sequence is CASGQGIRGNTIYF. For the CDR3, the DNA is TGTGCCAGCGGACAGGGAATCCGTGGAAACACCATATATTTT.

The rearrangement joins TRBV12-3 or TRBV12-4 to TRBJ2-3; 8 bases line up with TRBD1. The CDR3 is 13 amino acids. V lost 3 bases, J lost 6 bases, and 2 bases stayed unmatched. The CDR3 region is CASSFDRGDTQYF. CDR3 DNA sequence: TGTGCCAGCAGTTTCGACAGGGGTGATACGCAGTATTTT.

This clonotype was seen repeatedly, ten times or more. This sequence joins TRBV7-2 and TRBJ2-5, with TRBD1 matching 7 bases. The CDR3 contains 15 residues. The V segment lost 1 base and the J segment 2 bases; nucleotides outside the gene matches: 4. The germline CDR1 and CDR2 sequences are SGHTA and FQGNSA. CDR3 bases: TGTGCCAGCAGCTTAGGGGACAGTTTACAAGAGACCCAGTACTTC. As protein: CASSLGDSLQETQYF.

The table lists this clonotype with a few counts. The V call is TRBV4-3, the J call TRBJ1-1, with TRBD1 as a possible D gene (5 bases). CDR1 is LGHNA, CDR2 YSLEER, per germline. This CDR3 region has 14 residues. The V and J ends lost 6 bases and 5 bases respectively, with 16 bases between them. CDR3 bases: TGCGCCAGCAGAGTAGGGCAGGGAAGGACTGAAGCTTTCTTT. It encodes CASRVGQGRTEAFF.

The chain has TRBV5-4 and TRBJ2-5; D remains ambiguous. Germline V gene data show CDR1 as SGHNT and CDR2 as YYREEE (reference sequence). There are 13 residues in the CDR3. Trimming cost V 3 bases and J 0 bases, with 6 bases left between them. Here the CDR3 reads CASSSGYQETQYF. CDR3 nucleotides: TGTGCCAGCAGCTCCGGATACCAAGAGACCCAGTACTTC.

This clonotype was detected many times. This chain connects TRBV7-2 to TRBJ2-3; a possible D gene is TRBD1 (8 bases). Germline V lookup: CDR1 SGHTA, CDR2 FQGNSA. The CDR3 has 14 amino acids. V was shortened by 8 bases and J by 6 bases, with 18 bases between the two germline ends. The CDR3 DNA reads TGTGCCAGCGGATTCAGGGGGCGGGGGGATACGCAGTATTTT. This encodes CASGFRGRGDTQYF.

At least ten counts were recorded for this clonotype. The junction differs from germline at one of its ends, possibly a read error. The chain uses TRBV7-3 and TRBJ1-1, with D possibly matching TRBD1 (5 bases). CDR1 is SGHTA and CDR2 is FQGTGA in the germline V gene. The CDR3 is made up of 13 amino acids. The CDR3 nucleotides read TGCGCCAGCAGCTTTACTGGGGGCACTGAAGCTTTCTTT. It is translated as CASSFTGGTEAFF.

The gene calls are TRBV12-3 or TRBV12-4 and TRBJ2-5; the match to TRBD1 covers 7 bases. V lost 7 bases, J lost 0 bases, and 8 bases stayed unmatched. There are 15 residues in the CDR3. The CDR3: CASTQTGEYQETQYF. In DNA form, the CDR3 reads TGTGCCAGCACCCAAACAGGGGAATACCAAGAGACCCAGTACTTC.